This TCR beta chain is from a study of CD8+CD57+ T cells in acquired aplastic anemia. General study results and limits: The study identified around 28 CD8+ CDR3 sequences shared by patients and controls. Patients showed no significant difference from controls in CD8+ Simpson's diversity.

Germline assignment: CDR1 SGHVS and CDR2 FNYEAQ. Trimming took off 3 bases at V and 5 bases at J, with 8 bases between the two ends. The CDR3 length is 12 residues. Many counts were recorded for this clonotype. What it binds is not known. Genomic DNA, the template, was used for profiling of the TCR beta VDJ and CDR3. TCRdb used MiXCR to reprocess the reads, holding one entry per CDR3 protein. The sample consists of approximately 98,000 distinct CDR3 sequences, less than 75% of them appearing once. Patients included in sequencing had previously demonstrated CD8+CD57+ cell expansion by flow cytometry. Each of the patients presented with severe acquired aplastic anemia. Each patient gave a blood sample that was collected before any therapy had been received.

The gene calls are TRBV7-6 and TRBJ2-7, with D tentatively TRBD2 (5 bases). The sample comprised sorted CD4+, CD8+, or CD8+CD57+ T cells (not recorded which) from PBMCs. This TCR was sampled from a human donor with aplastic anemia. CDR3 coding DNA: TGTGCCAGCAGCTTGGCCGGGGACGAGCAGTACTTC. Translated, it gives CASSLAGDEQYF.